This TCR beta chain is drawn from a study of beta chain features in type 1 diabetes. Regarding the study as a whole: There were fewer insertions and more deletions at the VDJ junctions of type 1 diabetes patients.

In all sorted populations, purity surpassed 98%. This clone was detected a few times. The target antigen is unknown. TCRB transcripts that were expressed got sequenced, as all of the isolated RNA had been reverse transcribed. Measured with immunoSEQ multiplex PCR; TCRdb has only the in-frame clones, and not every one. This sample has 250,000 to 350,000 clones, with less than 15% found just once. The V gene end was trimmed by 7 bases and the J gene end by 2 bases; junction bases not matched to a gene: 3. CDR3 length: 12 residues. CDR1 is SQVTM, CDR2 ANQGSEA, per germline. The chain joins TRBV29-1 to TRBJ2-7; 9 bases agree with TRBD1. This receptor was identified in a man aged 30 to 39 in good health. Sequenced: central memory CD4+ T cells from blood. CDR3 amino acids: CSARDRAYEQYF. The CDR3, as DNA: TGCAGCGCCCGGGACAGGGCCTACGAGCAGTACTTC.